What follows are 15 T cell receptor beta chains derived from one specimen sequenced in a study of blood T cell repertoires in COVID-19. Profiled with immunoSEQ multiplex PCR; TCRdb holds only in-frame clones, not every one. The top ten clones hold approximately 13% of a sample with 150,000 to 200,000 clones, approximately 88% of them seen once. The specimen sequenced was PBMCs or T cells enriched from blood (not recorded which). The receptors shown here come from a woman aged 55-70 years who had recovered from COVID-19.

This clone was seen only a few times. The V gene is TRBV4-2, the J gene TRBJ1-1; TRBD1 might be the D (6 bases). The germline V gene has CDR1 LGHNA and CDR2 YNFKEQ. The CDR3 extends over 16 amino acids. Trimming cost V 1 base and J 7 bases, with 19 bases left between them. DNA for the CDR3: TGTGCCAGCAGCCAAGCAGGGGCCCCCAGCGAAGTTGAAGCTTTCTTT. Translation gives CASSQAGAPSEVEAFF.

A single count supports this clone. The chain has TRBV27 and TRBJ1-3; D gene unclear. CDR1 is MNHEY, CDR2 SMNVEV, per germline (reference sequence). The CDR3 contains 16 residues. Trimming left V 10 bases short and J 4 bases short, with 23 bases between. CDR3: CATIRRGWHWGNTIYF. The CDR3 coding sequence is TGTGCCACCATTCGCCGAGGGTGGCATTGGGGAAACACCATATATTTT.

This sequence joins TRBV6-5 and TRBJ2-2; 12 nucleotides agree with TRBD2. Germline CDR1 and CDR2: MNHEY and SVGAGI. The CDR3 has 15 residues. With 6 bases clipped from V and 1 base from J, the junction kept 0 bases outside the gene matches. This chain's CDR3 is CASRTSGGNTGELFF. DNA of the CDR3: TGTGCCAGCAGGACTAGCGGGGGGAACACCGGGGAGCTGTTTTTT.

DNA of the CDR3: TGTGCCAGCAGTGGACAGGGTTACGAGCAGTACTTC. Protein: CASSGQGYEQYF. The V call is TRBV2, the J call TRBJ2-7; 7 nucleotides match TRBD1. Looked up from germline, CDR1 is SNHLY and CDR2 is FYNNEI. V lost 4 bases, J lost 4 bases, and 1 base stayed unmatched. The CDR3 covers 12 residues. Full variable domain (rest looked up from reference TRBV2 and TRBJ2-7): EPEVTQTPSHQVTQMGQEVILRCVPISNHLYFYWYRQILGQKVEFLVSFYNNEISEKSEIFDDQFSVERPDGSNFTLKIRSTKLEDSAMYFCASSGQGYEQYFGPGTRLTVT.

In this sample, this clone turned up many times. The chain has TRBV7-9 and TRBJ2-2, with D unclear. V shed 4 bases and J shed 8 bases, with 8 bases lying between them. Per the germline V gene, CDR1 is SEHNR and CDR2 is FQNEAQ (reference sequence). This CDR3 comprises 12 residues. This CDR3 is CASSSNFGELFF. The CDR3 bases are TGTGCCAGCAGCTCAAACTTTGGGGAGCTGTTTTTT.

The chain joins TRBV28 to TRBJ1-5; the match to TRBD1 covers 7 bases. J lost 2 bases, V lost 1 base, and 11 bases had no gene match. The V gene's germline CDR1 is MDHEN and CDR2 SYDVKM. This CDR3 has 18 residues. CDR3 loop: CASSLLPNRGFGNQPQHF. CDR3 coding DNA: TGTGCCAGCAGTTTATTGCCAAACAGGGGCTTTGGCAATCAGCCCCAGCATTTT.

This clone was observed a handful of times. The rearrangement links TRBV9 to TRBJ1-6; possible D gene TRBD1, 5 bases. Germline CDR1 and CDR2: SGDLS and YYNGEE. The CDR3 has 14 residues. V lost 4 bases to trimming and J lost 7 bases, with 12 bases between them. CDR3 bases: TGTGCCAGCAGCCCGGGGGAGCTAAATTCACCCCTCCACTTT. Translating gives CASSPGELNSPLHF.

This clone appeared a few times. V gene TRBV10-3 combines with J gene TRBJ1-6; D is possibly TRBD1 (5 bases). Trimming cost V 10 bases and J 10 bases, with 17 bases left between them. The CDR3 length is 13 residues. Germline V lookup: CDR1 ENHRY, CDR2 SYGVKD. CDR3 bases: TGTGCCACCAGACAGAGCGGGAACTCACCCCTCCACTTT. It encodes CATRQSGNSPLHF.

This sequence joins TRBV6-5 and TRBJ1-3; 10 bases line up with TRBD1. CDR1 and CDR2 from the germline V gene are MNHEY and SVGAGI. CDR3 size: 15 residues. The ends lost 6 bases at V and 0 bases at J; junction bases unmatched: 2. CDR3 region: CASRTGGLSGNTIYF. CDR3 DNA: TGTGCCAGCAGGACAGGGGGCCTCTCTGGAAACACCATATATTTT.

The V and J genes are TRBV2 and TRBJ1-2, with TRBD1 matching over 11 bases. V lost 8 bases and J lost 8; bases outside the gene matches: 10. This CDR3 spans 14 amino acids. Looked up from germline, CDR1 is SNHLY and CDR2 is FYNNEI. CDR3 sequence: CASGRDRGAQGYTF. For the CDR3, the DNA is TGTGCCAGCGGACGGGACAGGGGGGCGCAAGGCTACACCTTC. Full variable domain (missing parts from reference TRBV2 and TRBJ1-2): EPEVTQTPSHQVTQMGQEVILRCVPISNHLYFYWYRQILGQKVEFLVSFYNNEISEKSEIFDDQFSVERPDGSNFTLKIRSTKLEDSAMYFCASGRDRGAQGYTFGSGTRLTVV.

The rearrangement uses TRBV6-4 and TRBJ2-7; no definite D call. Between the trimmed V and J ends, which lost 4 bases and 3 bases, there was a span of 16 bases. Germline loops: CDR1 MRHNA, CDR2 SNTAGT. This CDR3 spans 15 amino acids. CDR3 in amino acids: CASSVRQSLSYEQYF. The CDR3 DNA is TGTGCCAGCAGTGTTCGACAAAGCTTAAGCTACGAGCAGTACTTC.

The chain uses TRBV6-1 and TRBJ1-6; 9 bases match TRBD1. The CDR3 loop spans 16 amino acids. Germline V lookup: CDR1 MNHNS, CDR2 SASEGT. The J segment lost 10 bases and the V segment lost 1 base, leaving 8 bases of the junction unmatched. Here the CDR3 reads CASSEDMGQGWSPLHF. The CDR3 DNA is TGTGCCAGCAGTGAAGATATGGGACAGGGTTGGTCACCCCTCCACTTT.

The V call is TRBV19, the J call TRBJ2-1; TRBD1 agrees at 8 bases. V lost 5 bases to trimming and J lost 5 bases; unmatched junction nucleotides: 11. Germline V lookup: CDR1 LNHDA, CDR2 SQIVND (reference sequence). This CDR3 spans 16 amino acids. DNA for the CDR3: TGTGCCAGTAGTCTTCGACAGGGGATAGGGGACAATGAGCAGTTCTTC. It is translated as CASSLRQGIGDNEQFF.

This chain uses TRBV19 with TRBJ2-7; 9 nucleotides line up with TRBD1. Germline V gene lookup returns CDR1 LNHDA and CDR2 SQIVND (reference sequence). The V segment lost 8 bases and the J segment 6 bases; nucleotides outside the gene matches: 11. The CDR3 runs 14 residues. For the CDR3, the DNA is TGTGCCAGTGCCAAATCGGGACAGGGAGGCGAGCAGTACTTC. This encodes CASAKSGQGGEQYF.

J is TRBJ1-2 and V is TRBV28; perhaps TRBD1 as D (5 bases). This CDR3 is 13 amino acids long. Germline V gene lookup returns CDR1 MDHEN and CDR2 SYDVKM. V shed 6 bases and J shed 6 bases, with 14 bases lying between them. CDR3 protein: CASSPGGVNGYTF. In DNA, the CDR3 is TGTGCCAGCAGCCCTGGAGGGGTGAATGGCTACACCTTC.